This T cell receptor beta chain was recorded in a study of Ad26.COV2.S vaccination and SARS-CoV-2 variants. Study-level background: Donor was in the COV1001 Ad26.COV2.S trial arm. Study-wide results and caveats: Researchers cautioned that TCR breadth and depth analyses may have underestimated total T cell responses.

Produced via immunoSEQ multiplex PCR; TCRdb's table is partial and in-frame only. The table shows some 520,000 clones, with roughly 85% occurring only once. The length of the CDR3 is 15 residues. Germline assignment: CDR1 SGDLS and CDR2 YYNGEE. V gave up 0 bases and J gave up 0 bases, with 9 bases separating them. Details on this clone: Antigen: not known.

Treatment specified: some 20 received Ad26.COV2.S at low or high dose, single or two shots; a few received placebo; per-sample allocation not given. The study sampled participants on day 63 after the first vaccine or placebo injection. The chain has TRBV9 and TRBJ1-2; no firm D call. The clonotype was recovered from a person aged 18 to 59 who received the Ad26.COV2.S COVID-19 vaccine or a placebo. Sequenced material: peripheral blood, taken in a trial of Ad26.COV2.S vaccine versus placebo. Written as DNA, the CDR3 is TGTGCCAGCAGCGTAGATGGCACTCCTAACTATGGCTACACCTTC. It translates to CASSVDGTPNYGYTF.